This T cell receptor beta chain is drawn from a study of shared T cell receptors in the human thymus (dated by TCRdb to the early 2020s). Looking at the study overall: The study examined how self-reactive, shared T-cell receptor alpha chains are generated in the human thymus.

The library was built by means of the immunoSEQ multiplex PCR assay. What TCRdb holds here is the immuneACCESS table cut down to in-frame rearrangements. Part of the clones is not present; checked against another copy, under half of the missing clones reflect an unresolved V gene, and the others are unexplained. The sample yields approximately 660,000 clones; around nine tenths were counted once. The ten biggest clones cover about 0.01% of the sample. V is reduced by 6 bases and J by 7 bases, leaving a spacing of 7 bases between them. Sequences SGHTA (CDR1) and FQGNSA (CDR2) are obtained from the germline V gene. The CDR3 covers 11 residues, taking in both the cysteine and the phenylalanine. Kept here is only the CDR3 DNA, which spans 33 bases and is read in frame from base 1. As concerns this clone: The specificity of this receptor is unknown. Base qualities are not at hand, and no much larger clone is one base apart.

The same data also went into a second study, on human thymus T cells. Looking at the second paper: In Finland, the donors were immunologically healthy infants who were having open corrective cardiac surgery for congenital heart defects. Thymus tissue was obtained as surgical resects removed during corrective cardiac surgery. Usage of V and J gene segments appeared to be biased in both the thymic and the peripheral blood repertoires. The related research found that thymic TCR repertoires overlapped highly between unrelated individuals. The study described the TCR alpha and beta repertoires in roughly 8 infant thymus samples and a few matching peripheral blood samples. Donor ages ranging from about 7 to 244 days were recorded, and several male and a couple of female infants were included in the cohort. Thymocytes were released mechanically from tissue and stored at -70 °C as pellets of about 9-32 million cells. A QIAsymphony instrument was used to extract genomic DNA from frozen cell pellets. Using the immunoSEQ multiplex PCR assay, the TCRB and TCRAD loci were amplified from a standardized quantity of quality-controlled genomic DNA. The V(D)J region was spanned by amplicons of a length sufficient to cover the CDR3 and to identify V and J genes. The amplicons were sequenced on an Illumina platform via the commercial immunoSEQ service. Primer bias and sequencing errors were corrected as previously described, and TCRAD and TCRB definitions were based on the IMGT database. The repertoires were analysed using immunoSEQ Analyzer 3.0 and VDJTools for basic statistics, V/J segment usage, diversity estimates, rarefaction and pairwise overlap. Chao1, ChaoE, Efron-Thisted, Shannon and inverse Simpson indices were used to estimate diversity, which was also estimated on datasets down-sampled to the smallest sample. Repertoire overlap used strict matching of CDR3 nucleotide sequence, V gene and J gene, with Jaccard-based multidimensional scaling clustering. On average, about 810,000 unique TCRB clonotypes were obtained from thymus samples, compared with some 84,000 from blood samples.

Sequencing was carried out using thymocytes. This chain is built from TRBV7-2 and TRBJ2-1, with no confidently assigned D gene. The sequence came from a boy younger than two with a congenital heart defect. Donor details come from another sample of the same person, matched by shared clones. For the CDR3, the sequence is CASRNRNEQFF. The DNA sequence is TGTGCCAGCAGAAATCGGAATGAGCAGTTCTTC.